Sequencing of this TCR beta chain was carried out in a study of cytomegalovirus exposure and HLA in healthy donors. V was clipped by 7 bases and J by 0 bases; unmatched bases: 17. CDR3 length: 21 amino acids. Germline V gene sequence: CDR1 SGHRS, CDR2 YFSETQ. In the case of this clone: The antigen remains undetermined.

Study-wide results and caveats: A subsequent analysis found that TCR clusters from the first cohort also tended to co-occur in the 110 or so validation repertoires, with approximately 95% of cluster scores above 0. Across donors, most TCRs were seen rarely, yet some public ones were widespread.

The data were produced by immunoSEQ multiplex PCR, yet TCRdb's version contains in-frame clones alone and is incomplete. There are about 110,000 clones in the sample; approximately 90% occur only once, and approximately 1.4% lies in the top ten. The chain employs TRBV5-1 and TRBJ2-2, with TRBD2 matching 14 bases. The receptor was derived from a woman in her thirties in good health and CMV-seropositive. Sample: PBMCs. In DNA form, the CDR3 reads TGCGCCAGCCGGGTCGGCTTTGGGACTAGCGGGAGACCGACGAACACCGGGGAGCTGTTTTTT. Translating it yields CASRVGFGTSGRPTNTGELFF.